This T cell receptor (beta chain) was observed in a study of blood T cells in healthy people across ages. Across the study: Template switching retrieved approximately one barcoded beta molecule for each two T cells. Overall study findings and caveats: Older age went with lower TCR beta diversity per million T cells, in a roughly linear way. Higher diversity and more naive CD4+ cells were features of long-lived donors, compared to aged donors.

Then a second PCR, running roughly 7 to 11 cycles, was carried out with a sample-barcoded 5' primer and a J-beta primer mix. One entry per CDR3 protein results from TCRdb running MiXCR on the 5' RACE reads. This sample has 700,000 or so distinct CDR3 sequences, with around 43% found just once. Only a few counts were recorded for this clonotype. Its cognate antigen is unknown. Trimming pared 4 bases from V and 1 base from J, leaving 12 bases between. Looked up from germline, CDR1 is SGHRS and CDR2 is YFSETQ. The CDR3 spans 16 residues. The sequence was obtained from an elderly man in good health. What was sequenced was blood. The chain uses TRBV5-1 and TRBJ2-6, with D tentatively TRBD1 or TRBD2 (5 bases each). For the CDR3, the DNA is TGCGCCAGCAGCGGGGGACGGGGTTCTGGGGCCAACGTCCTGACTTTC. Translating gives CASSGGRGSGANVLTF.